This T cell receptor beta chain was recorded in a study of T cell responses to AZD1222 COVID-19 vaccine. The repertoire was sequenced with immunoSEQ multiplex PCR; TCRdb's copy has only in-frame clones and lacks some. The data contain roughly 97,000 clones, around nine tenths of them singletons. This CDR3 has 13 amino acids. Germline lookup yields CDR1 SQVTM and CDR2 ANQGSEA. J lost 8 bases, V lost 6 bases, and 7 bases had no gene match. The sample consisted of peripheral blood, taken 28 days after the second dose of the MenACWY control vaccine. The sequence derives from an adult who received the MenACWY meningococcal vaccine as a control. V and J are TRBV29-1 and TRBJ1-6; 7 bases are shared with TRBD1. Written as DNA, the CDR3 is TGCAGCGTGAAGACAGGGATGGATTCACCCCTCCACTTT. This sequence encodes CSVKTGMDSPLHF.